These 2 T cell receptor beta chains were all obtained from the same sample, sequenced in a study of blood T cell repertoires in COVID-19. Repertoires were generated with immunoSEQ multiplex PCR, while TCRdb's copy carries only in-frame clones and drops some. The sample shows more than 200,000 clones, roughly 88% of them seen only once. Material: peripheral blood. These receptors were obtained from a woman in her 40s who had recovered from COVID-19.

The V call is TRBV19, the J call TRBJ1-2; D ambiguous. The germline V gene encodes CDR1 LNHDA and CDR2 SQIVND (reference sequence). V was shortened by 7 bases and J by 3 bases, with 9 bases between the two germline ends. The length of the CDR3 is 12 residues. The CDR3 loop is CASNRGHYGYTF. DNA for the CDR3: TGTGCCAGTAACCGGGGTCACTATGGCTACACCTTC. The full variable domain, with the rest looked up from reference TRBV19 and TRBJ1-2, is DGGITQSPKYLFRKEGQNVTLSCEQNLNHDAMYWYRQDPGQGLRLIYYSQIVNDFQKGDIAEGYSVSREKKESFPLTVTSAQKNPTAFYLCASNRGHYGYTFGSGTRLTVV.

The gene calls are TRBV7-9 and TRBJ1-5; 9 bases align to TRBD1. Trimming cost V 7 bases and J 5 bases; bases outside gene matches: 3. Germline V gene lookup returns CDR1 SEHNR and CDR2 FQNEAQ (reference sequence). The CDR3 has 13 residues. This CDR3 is CASTRTGDQPQHF. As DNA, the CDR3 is TGTGCCAGCACGCGGACAGGGGATCAGCCCCAGCATTTT.